One T cell receptor (beta chain) is described in this entry. V lost 5 bases to trimming and J lost 6 bases, with 14 bases between them. The germline gives CDR1 LNHDA, CDR2 SQIVND (reference sequence). This CDR3 comprises 14 residues. Repertoires were generated with immunoSEQ multiplex PCR, while TCRdb's copy carries only in-frame clones and drops some. Of about 68,000 clones listed, roughly 82% were seen once; the top ten hold roughly a tenth. The source of the sample is a study of OX40 agonist ivuxolimab in advanced cancers. The sequence derives from an adult with an advanced solid tumor such as melanoma, head and neck, liver or kidney cancer. This chain joins TRBV19 and TRBJ1-5; possible D gene TRBD1, 6 bases. Here the sequenced sample was CD4+ or CD8+ T cells sorted from blood, taken in a trial of the OX40 agonist ivuxolimab. DNA of the CDR3: TGTGCCAGTAGTTCCCCAGGGGTAGTTCAGCCCCAGCATTTT. This encodes CASSSPGVVQPQHF.